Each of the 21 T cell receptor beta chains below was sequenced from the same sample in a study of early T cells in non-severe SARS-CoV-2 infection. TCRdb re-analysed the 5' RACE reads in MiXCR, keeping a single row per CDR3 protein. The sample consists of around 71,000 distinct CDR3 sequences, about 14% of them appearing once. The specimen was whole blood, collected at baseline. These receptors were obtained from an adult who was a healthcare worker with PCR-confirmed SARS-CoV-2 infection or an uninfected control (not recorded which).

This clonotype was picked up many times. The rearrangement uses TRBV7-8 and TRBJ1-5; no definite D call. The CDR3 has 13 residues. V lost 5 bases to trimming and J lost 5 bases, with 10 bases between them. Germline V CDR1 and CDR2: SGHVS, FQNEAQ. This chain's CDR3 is CASSRQEDQPQHF. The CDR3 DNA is TGTGCCAGCAGCCGCCAGGAAGATCAGCCCCAGCATTTT.

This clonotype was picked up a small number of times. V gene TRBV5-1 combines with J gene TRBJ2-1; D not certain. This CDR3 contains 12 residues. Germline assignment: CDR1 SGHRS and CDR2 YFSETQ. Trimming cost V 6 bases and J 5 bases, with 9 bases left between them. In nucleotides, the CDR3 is TGCGCCAGCAAGGAGTGGAACAATGAGCAGTTCTTC. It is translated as CASKEWNNEQFF.

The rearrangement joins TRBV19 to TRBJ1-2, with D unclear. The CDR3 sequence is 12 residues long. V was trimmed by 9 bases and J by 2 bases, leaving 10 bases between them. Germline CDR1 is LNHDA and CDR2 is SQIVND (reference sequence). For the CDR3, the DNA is TGTGCCAGCGCTCGGAGCAACTATGGCTACACCTTC. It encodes CASARSNYGYTF.

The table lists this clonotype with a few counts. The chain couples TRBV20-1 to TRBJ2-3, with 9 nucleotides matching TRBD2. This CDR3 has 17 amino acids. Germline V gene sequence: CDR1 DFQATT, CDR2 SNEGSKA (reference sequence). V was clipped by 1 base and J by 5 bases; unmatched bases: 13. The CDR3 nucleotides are TGCAGTGCTAGAGGGACTAGCGTTTTCATGGGTGGAGATACGCAGTATTTT. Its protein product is CSARGTSVFMGGDTQYF.

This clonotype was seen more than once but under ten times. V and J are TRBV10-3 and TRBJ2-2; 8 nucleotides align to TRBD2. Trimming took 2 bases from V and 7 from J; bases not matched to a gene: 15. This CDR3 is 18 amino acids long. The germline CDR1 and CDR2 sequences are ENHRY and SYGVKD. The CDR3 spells CAISEPVGAGEASGELFF. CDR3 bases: TGTGCCATCAGTGAGCCAGTAGGAGCGGGAGAAGCAAGCGGGGAGCTGTTTTTT.

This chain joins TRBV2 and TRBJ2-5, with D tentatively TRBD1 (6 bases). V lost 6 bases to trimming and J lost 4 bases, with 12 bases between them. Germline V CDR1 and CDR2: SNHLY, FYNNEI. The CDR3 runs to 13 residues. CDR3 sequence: CASRDYRAETQYF. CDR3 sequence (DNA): TGTGCCAGCAGAGACTACAGGGCAGAGACCCAGTACTTC.

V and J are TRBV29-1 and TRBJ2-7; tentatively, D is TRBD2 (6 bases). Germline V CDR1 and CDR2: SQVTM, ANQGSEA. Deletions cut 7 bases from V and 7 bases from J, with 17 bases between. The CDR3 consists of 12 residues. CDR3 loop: CSGHAGLGEQYF. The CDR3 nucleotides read TGCAGCGGTCACGCGGGACTCGGGGAGCAGTACTTC.

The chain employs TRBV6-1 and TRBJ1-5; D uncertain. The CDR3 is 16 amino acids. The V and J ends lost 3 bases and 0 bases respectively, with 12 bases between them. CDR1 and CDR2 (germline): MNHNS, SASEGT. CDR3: CASSDWQKYSNQPQHF. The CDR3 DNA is TGTGCCAGCAGTGACTGGCAGAAATATAGCAATCAGCCCCAGCATTTT.

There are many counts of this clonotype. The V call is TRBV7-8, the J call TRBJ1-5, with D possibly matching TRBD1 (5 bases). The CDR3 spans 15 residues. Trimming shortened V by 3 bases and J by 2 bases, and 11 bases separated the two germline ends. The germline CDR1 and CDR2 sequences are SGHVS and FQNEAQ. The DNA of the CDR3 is TGTGCCAGCAGCTTTAGGGGTGGGGGCAATCAGCCCCAGCATTTT. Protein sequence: CASSFRGGGNQPQHF.

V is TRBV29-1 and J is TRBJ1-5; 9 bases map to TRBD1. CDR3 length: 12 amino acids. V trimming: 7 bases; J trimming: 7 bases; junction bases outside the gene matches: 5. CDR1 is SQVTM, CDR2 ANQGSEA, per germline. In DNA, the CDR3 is TGCAGCGCCACAGGGGGCGGGCAGCCCCAGCATTTT. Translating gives CSATGGGQPQHF.

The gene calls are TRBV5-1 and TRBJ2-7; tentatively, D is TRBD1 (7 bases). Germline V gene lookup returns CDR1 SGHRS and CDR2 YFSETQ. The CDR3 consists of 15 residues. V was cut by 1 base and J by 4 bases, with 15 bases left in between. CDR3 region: CASSLRQGGVYEQYF. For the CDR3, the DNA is TGCGCCAGCAGCTTGCGGCAGGGGGGAGTGTACGAGCAGTACTTC.

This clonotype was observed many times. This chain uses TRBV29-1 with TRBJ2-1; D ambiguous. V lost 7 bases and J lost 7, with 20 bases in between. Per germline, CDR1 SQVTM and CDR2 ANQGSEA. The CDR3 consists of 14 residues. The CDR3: CSAGRQRQLNEQFF. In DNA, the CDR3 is TGCAGCGCCGGAAGGCAGAGACAATTGAATGAGCAGTTCTTC.

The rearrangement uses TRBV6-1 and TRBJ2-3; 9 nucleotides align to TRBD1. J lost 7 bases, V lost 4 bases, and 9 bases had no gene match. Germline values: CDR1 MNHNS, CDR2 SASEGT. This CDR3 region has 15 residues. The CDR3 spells CASSGQDRGGNTQYF. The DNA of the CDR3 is TGTGCCAGCAGTGGGCAGGACAGGGGAGGAAATACGCAGTATTTT.

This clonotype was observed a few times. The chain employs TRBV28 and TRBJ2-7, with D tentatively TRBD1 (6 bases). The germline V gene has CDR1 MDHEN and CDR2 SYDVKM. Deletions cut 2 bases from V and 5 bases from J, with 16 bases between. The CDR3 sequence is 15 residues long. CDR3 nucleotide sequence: TGTGCCAGCAGTTTAACCGGGACAAATCAAGACGAGCAGTACTTC. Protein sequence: CASSLTGTNQDEQYF.

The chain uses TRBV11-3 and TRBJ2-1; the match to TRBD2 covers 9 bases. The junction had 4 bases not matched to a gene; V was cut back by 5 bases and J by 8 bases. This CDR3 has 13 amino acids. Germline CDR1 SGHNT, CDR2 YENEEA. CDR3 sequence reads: CASSLSGSYEQFF. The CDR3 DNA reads TGTGCCAGCAGCCTTAGCGGGAGTTATGAGCAGTTCTTC.

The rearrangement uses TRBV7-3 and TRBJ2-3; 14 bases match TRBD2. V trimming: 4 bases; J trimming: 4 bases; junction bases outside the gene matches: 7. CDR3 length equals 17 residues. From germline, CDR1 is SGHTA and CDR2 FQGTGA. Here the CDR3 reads CASSSRLAGGPSDTQYF. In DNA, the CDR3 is TGTGCCAGCAGCTCCCGACTAGCGGGAGGGCCTTCAGATACGCAGTATTTT.

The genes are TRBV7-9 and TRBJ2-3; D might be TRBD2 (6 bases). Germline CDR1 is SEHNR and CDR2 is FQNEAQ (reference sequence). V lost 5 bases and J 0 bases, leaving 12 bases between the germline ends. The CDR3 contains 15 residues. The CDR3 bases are TGTGCCAGCAGCCCGGCGGGATTTAGCACAGATACGCAGTATTTT. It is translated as CASSPAGFSTDTQYF.

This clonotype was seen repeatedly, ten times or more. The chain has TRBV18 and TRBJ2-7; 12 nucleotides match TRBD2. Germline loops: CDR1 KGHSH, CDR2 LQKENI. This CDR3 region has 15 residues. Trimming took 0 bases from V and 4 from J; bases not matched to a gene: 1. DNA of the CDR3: TGTGCCAGCTCACCACCGACTAGCGGGGGATACGAGCAGTACTTC. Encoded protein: CASSPPTSGGYEQYF.

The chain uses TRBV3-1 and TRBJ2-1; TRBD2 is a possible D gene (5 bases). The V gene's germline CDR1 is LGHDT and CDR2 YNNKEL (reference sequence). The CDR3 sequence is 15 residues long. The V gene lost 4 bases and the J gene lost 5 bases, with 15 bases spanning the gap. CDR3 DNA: TGTGCCAGCAGCCCGATCCTGCTAGCCGACAATGAGCAGTTCTTC. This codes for CASSPILLADNEQFF.

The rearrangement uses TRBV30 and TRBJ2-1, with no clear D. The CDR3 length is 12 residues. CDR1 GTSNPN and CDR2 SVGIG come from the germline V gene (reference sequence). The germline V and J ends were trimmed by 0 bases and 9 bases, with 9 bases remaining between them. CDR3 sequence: CAWSVSDGEQFF. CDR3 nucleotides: TGTGCCTGGAGTGTGAGCGACGGTGAGCAGTTCTTC.

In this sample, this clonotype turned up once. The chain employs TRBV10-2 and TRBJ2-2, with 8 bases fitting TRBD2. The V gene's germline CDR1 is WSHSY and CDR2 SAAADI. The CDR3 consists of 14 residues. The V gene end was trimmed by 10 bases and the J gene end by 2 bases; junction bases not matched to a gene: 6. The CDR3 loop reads CAIMREVNTGELFF. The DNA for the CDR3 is TGCGCCATCATGCGGGAGGTCAACACCGGGGAGCTGTTTTTT.